This T cell receptor beta chain was documented in a study of human T cells and chemical hapten exposure. Whole-study findings and limits: Significantly more large CDR3 similarity clusters arose among expanded TCRs than among controls.

Time point reported: pre-sensitization, week 0. Described treatment: therapeutic diphenylcyclopropenone sensitization with weekly scalp DPC. Authors' data handling: TCRs per sample had a median of about 100,000 and ranged from about 20,000 to 750,000. TCRdb ran MiXCR on the RACE reads and lists one entry per CDR3 protein. The V and J calls and clone size are TCRdb's, not the authors'. The sample contains 300,000 to 450,000 distinct CDR3 sequences, 5.1% of which appear only once. This clonotype was detected only a few times. The antigen remains unidentified. Germline V gene data show CDR1 as SGHDT and CDR2 as YYEEEE. The CDR3 loop spans 14 amino acids. V lost 1 base and J 5 bases, leaving 12 bases between the germline ends.

The chain links TRBV5-6 to TRBJ1-1; no clear D gene. The TCR was taken from a woman between 50 and 59 years old with alopecia areata. Some clones in this sample may be carry-over from other donors' samples. The source material was whole blood, sampled in connection with sensitization to the hapten diphenylcyclopropenone (DPC). The CDR3: CASSLKSSWTEAFF. The CDR3, as DNA: TGTGCCAGCAGCTTGAAATCATCGTGGACTGAAGCTTTCTTT.